This entry lists 17 T cell receptor beta chains sequenced from one sample in a study of identical twins (dated by TCRdb to the mid-2010s). Receptor amplification or capture employed 5' RACE. The run used an Illumina HiSeq 2000. The public reads were run again by TCRdb, first through fastp at Q25 and then through MiXCR, and only productive beta chains were kept. Each record represents a unique CDR3 protein, reported with the most common genes and DNA among its rows. The sample has some 710,000 distinct CDR3 sequences on record, approximately 6.1% of them singletons. The ten largest clones represent 1.5% to 2% of the sample. Sample: naive T cells sorted from blood. The cell subset or site label on this specimen signifies: cells isolated with a human naive T-cell isolation kit. The origin of the receptors is a man younger than 30 in good health.

This clonotype came up many times. Here the CDR3 DNA reads TGTGCCAGCAGCTTTCTCGCATCTTCCCTTCTGAACACTGAAGCTTTCTTT. Translating it yields CASSFLASSLLNTEAFF. This chain joins TRBV7-3 and TRBJ1-1; D is unclear. The germline V gene has CDR1 SGHTA and CDR2 FQGTGA. V lost 3 bases and J lost 0, with 17 bases in between. This CDR3 has 17 residues.

This clonotype turned up a few times. The chain couples TRBV15 to TRBJ2-3; 7 bases agree with TRBD1. Germline loops: CDR1 LNHNV, CDR2 YYDKDF (reference sequence). V trimming: 5 bases; J trimming: 4 bases; junction bases outside the gene matches: 6. The CDR3 length is 14 residues. This CDR3 reads CATSEDRVPDTQYF. The DNA of the CDR3 is TGTGCCACCAGCGAAGACAGGGTCCCAGATACGCAGTATTTT.

A few counts support this clonotype. This chain joins TRBV20-1 and TRBJ2-7; maybe TRBD1 (5 bases). CDR3 size: 14 residues. Trimming left V 1 base short and J 5 bases short, with 15 bases between. The germline V gene has CDR1 DFQATT and CDR2 SNEGSKA (reference sequence). DNA for the CDR3: TGCAGTGCTAGAGGGCCAGGGTCAATCCACGAGCAGTACTTC. The encoded protein is CSARGPGSIHEQYF.

This clonotype occurred a few times. V gene TRBV4-1 combines with J gene TRBJ2-1; 13 bases match TRBD2. Germline loops: CDR1 MGHRA, CDR2 YSYEKL. This CDR3 has 18 residues. V lost 1 base to trimming and J lost 9 bases; unmatched junction nucleotides: 12. The CDR3 sequence: CASSQGLAGGGNVVEQFF. For the CDR3, the DNA is TGCGCCAGCAGCCAAGGACTAGCGGGAGGAGGAAACGTGGTTGAGCAGTTCTTC.

This clonotype was seen ten or more times. The chain is built from TRBV2 and TRBJ1-4, with D hard to call. Trimming removed 1 base at V and 2 bases at J, with 8 bases between. The germline gives CDR1 SNHLY, CDR2 FYNNEI. The length of the CDR3 is 15 residues. CDR3 nucleotide sequence: TGTGCCAGCAGTGAAGAGCAGAGCACTAATGAAAAACTGTTTTTT. Translating gives CASSEEQSTNEKLFF.

The V gene is TRBV7-9, the J gene TRBJ1-3, with D hard to call. Trimming pared 0 bases from V and 7 bases from J, leaving 19 bases between. This CDR3 region has 17 residues. From germline, CDR1 is SEHNR and CDR2 FQNEAQ (reference sequence). The CDR3 DNA reads as TGTGCCAGCAGCTTAGCTACCTGGGCCGACGAGAAGAACACCATATATTTT. It encodes CASSLATWADEKNTIYF.

V is TRBV7-8 and J is TRBJ2-1, with TRBD1 identical over 9 bases. Per the germline V gene, CDR1 is SGHVS and CDR2 is FQNEAQ. The CDR3 consists of 12 residues. V dropped 5 bases and J dropped 10; count of bases not matched to a gene: 3. The DNA of the CDR3 is TGTGCCAGCAGCCCCGGACAGGGGGAGCAGTTCTTC. Protein product: CASSPGQGEQFF.

In its sample, this clonotype was seen many times. The rearrangement links TRBV7-9 to TRBJ1-1; no firm D call. Trimming took 2 bases from V and 7 from J, leaving 11 bases between them. CDR1 and CDR2 (germline): SEHNR, FQNEAQ (reference sequence). The CDR3 runs 13 residues. DNA of the CDR3: TGTGCCAGCAGCTTATTATCTGGGGATGAAGCTTTCTTT. It encodes CASSLLSGDEAFF.

This clonotype has a handful of counts. The V call is TRBV6-2 or TRBV6-3, the J call TRBJ2-1, with D possibly TRBD2 on 5 matching bases. CDR3 size: 17 residues. The germline CDR1 and CDR2 sequences are MNHEY and SVGEGT. The V end was cut by 6 bases, the J end by 0 bases, with 18 bases between. CDR3 sequence reads: CASSPPLKRSSYNEQFF. The CDR3 nucleotides are TGTGCCAGCAGCCCCCCACTAAAGCGGAGCTCCTACAATGAGCAGTTCTTC.

This chain's CDR3 is CASSPLMAALGYNEQFF. Here the CDR3 DNA reads TGTGCCAGCTCACCACTGATGGCCGCCCTGGGCTACAATGAGCAGTTCTTC. V usage is TRBV18 and J usage is TRBJ2-1; D is unresolved. Per germline, CDR1 KGHSH and CDR2 LQKENI. The CDR3 runs 17 residues. The germline V and J ends were trimmed by 1 base and 3 bases, with 16 bases remaining between them.

This clonotype was counted many times. The chain recombines TRBV9 with TRBJ2-4; D remains unclear. The ends were cut back, 3 bases at V and 4 bases at J, with 14 bases in the middle. CDR1 and CDR2 from the germline V gene are SGDLS and YYNGEE. The CDR3 covers 15 residues. CDR3 in amino acids: CASSGTGPTKNIQYF. CDR3 DNA sequence: TGTGCCAGCAGCGGGACCGGGCCGACAAAAAACATTCAGTACTTC. Based on the CDR3 plus reference TRBV9 and TRBJ2-4, the full variable domain is DSGVTQTPKHLITATGQRVTLRCSPRSGDLSVYWYQQSLDQGLQFLIQYYNGEERAKGNILERFSAQQFPDLHSELNLSSLELGDSALYFCASSGTGPTKNIQYFGAGTRLSVL.

The chain combines TRBV5-6 with TRBJ2-5; D not certain. Trimming shortened V by 3 bases and J by 5 bases, and 11 bases separated the two germline ends. In germline, CDR1 is SGHDT, CDR2 YYEEEE. This CDR3 comprises 13 residues. This CDR3 is CASSSSPPETQYF. In DNA, the CDR3 is TGTGCCAGCAGCTCGAGCCCGCCGGAGACCCAGTACTTC.

This clonotype was seen more than once but under ten times. The gene calls are TRBV10-3 and TRBJ2-3, with 7 bases identical to TRBD2. V lost 9 bases to trimming and J lost 2 bases; unmatched junction nucleotides: 5. The CDR3 has 13 amino acids. Germline lookup yields CDR1 ENHRY and CDR2 SYGVKD. The CDR3 region has the DNA TGTGCCATAACTAGCGCAGACACAGATACGCAGTATTTT. Translating it yields CAITSADTDTQYF.

This clonotype occurred a few times. V is TRBV3-1 and J is TRBJ2-1, with 15 bases that match TRBD2. CDR1 LGHDT and CDR2 YNNKEL come from the germline V gene (reference sequence). The ends lost 3 bases at V and 8 bases at J; junction bases unmatched: 2. This CDR3 is built from 15 residues. The CDR3 DNA follows: TGTGCCAGCAGCCAGGGACTAGCGGGAGGCTATGAGCAGTTCTTC. Amino acids: CASSQGLAGGYEQFF.

This clonotype has just a few counts. The V gene is TRBV2, the J gene TRBJ1-2; TRBD1 matches 7 bases. This CDR3 region has 13 residues. The V gene's germline CDR1 is SNHLY and CDR2 FYNNEI. Trimming cost V 7 bases and J 5 bases; bases outside gene matches: 7. CDR3 residues: CASTQEGAYGYTF. For the CDR3, the DNA is TGTGCCAGCACCCAAGAGGGGGCGTATGGCTACACCTTC.

This clonotype was seen at least ten times. CDR3 in DNA: TGTGCCAGCAGCTGGTCTAGCACAGATACGCAGTATTTT. This codes for CASSWSSTDTQYF. The chain employs TRBV7-3 and TRBJ2-3; no clear D. CDR1 and CDR2 from the germline V gene are SGHTA and FQGTGA. The CDR3 is 13 amino acids. Trimming removed 4 bases at V and 0 bases at J, with 5 bases between.

The chain employs TRBV5-1 and TRBJ2-7; D may be TRBD1 (6 bases). This CDR3 is 16 amino acids long. The V end lost 3 bases, the J end lost 2 bases, and 18 bases lay between the germline ends. From germline, CDR1 is SGHRS and CDR2 YFSETQ. This chain's CDR3 is CASSSMRQDGPYEQYV. CDR3 coding DNA: TGCGCCAGCAGCTCGATGAGACAGGACGGTCCCTACGAGCAGTACGTC.